One sample yielded the 29 T cell receptor beta chains listed below, sequenced in a study of T cell repertoires in cytomegalovirus infection (dated by TCRdb to 2018 to 2020). The antigens for these receptors are not known. The treatment or condition label here, explained by the study, means: in vitro stimulation with specific CMV peptide epitopes to enrich CMV-specific T cells. These reads were obtained on an Illumina HiSeq 1500. TCRdb itself trimmed the public reads at Q25 with fastp, ran MiXCR and retained productive beta chains. Each record represents a unique CDR3 protein, reported with the most common genes and DNA among its rows. The sample table lists fewer than 200,000 distinct CDR3 sequences, less than 25% of them with a count of one. The top ten clones comprise more than 25% of the sample. Material: CD8+ T cells from cultured PBMCs, obtained from culture after CMV antigen stimulation. Receptor source: a human donor in good health (CMV status not recorded). Some clones in this sample may be carry-over from other donors' samples.

The CDR3 coding sequence is TGTGCCAGCAGCTCGTCGGGACAGGTCACAGATACGCAGTATTTT. Amino acid sequence: CASSSSGQVTDTQYF. The chain has TRBV7-3 and TRBJ2-3; the match to TRBD1 covers 8 bases. This CDR3 region has 15 residues. CDR1 and CDR2 from the germline V gene are SGHTA and FQGTGA. With V trimmed by 4 bases and J by 2 bases, 5 bases remained unmatched.

The chain couples TRBV6-2 or TRBV6-3 to TRBJ2-7; 15 positions agree with TRBD2. The CDR3 is made up of 15 amino acids. From germline, CDR1 is MNHEY and CDR2 SVGEGT. Trimming took 8 bases from V and 3 from J; bases not matched to a gene: 5. The DNA of the CDR3 is TGTGCCAGCGAAGGACTAGCGGGGGGGTACTACGAGCAGTACTTC. It yields the protein CASEGLAGGYYEQYF.

This clonotype was seen a few times. V gene TRBV7-9 combines with J gene TRBJ2-7, with a possible D match to TRBD1 (5 bases). The germline CDR1 and CDR2 sequences are SEHNR and FQNEAQ (reference sequence). V dropped 5 bases and J dropped 7 bases, with 12 bases sitting between them. This CDR3 has 12 residues. This CDR3 is CASSMDTPEQYF. In DNA, the CDR3 is TGTGCCAGCAGCATGGACACCCCAGAGCAGTACTTC.

The chain employs TRBV12-3 or TRBV12-4 and TRBJ2-7; possible D gene TRBD2, 6 bases. The CDR3 consists of 15 residues. V was pared by 7 bases and J by 3 bases, with 19 bases between. CDR3 region: CASNGDSHFFYEQYF. The CDR3 DNA reads TGTGCCAGCAACGGGGACTCACATTTTTTCTACGAGCAGTACTTC.

The chain combines TRBV7-8 with TRBJ1-3; D gene uncertain. This CDR3 spans 14 amino acids. V lost 4 bases, J lost 4 bases, and 11 bases lay in between. CDR1 is SGHVS and CDR2 is FQNEAQ in the germline V gene. The CDR3 loop reads CASSSLPAGNTIYF. The CDR3 DNA sequence: TGTGCCAGCAGCTCCTTACCGGCGGGAAACACCATATATTTT.

The chain couples TRBV11-2 to TRBJ1-1; the D gene is possibly TRBD1 (6 bases). Trimming shortened V by 5 bases and J by 5 bases, and 15 bases separated the two germline ends. Germline assignment: CDR1 SGHAT and CDR2 FQNNGV. The CDR3 is made up of 14 amino acids. CDR3 protein: CASSGYRDGTEAFF. The DNA for the CDR3 is TGTGCCAGCAGCGGGTACAGGGATGGTACTGAAGCTTTCTTT. Supplemented by reference TRBV11-2 and TRBJ1-1, the full variable domain reads EAGVAQSPRYKIIEKRQSVAFWCNPISGHATLYWYQQILGQGPKLLIQFQNNGVVDDSQLPKDRFSAERLKGVDSTLKIQPAKLEDSAVYLCASSGYRDGTEAFFGQGTRLTVV.

A few counts support this clonotype. The CDR3 DNA reads as TGTGCCAGCAGTTTGGACAGGGATCCACATGGCTACACCTTC. Amino acids: CASSLDRDPHGYTF. The genes are TRBV27 and TRBJ1-2, with 8 positions matching TRBD1. V lost 3 bases, J lost 6 bases, and 6 bases stayed unmatched. In germline, CDR1 is MNHEY, CDR2 SMNVEV (reference sequence). CDR3 length equals 14 residues.

The rearrangement uses TRBV10-3 and TRBJ1-1, with D uncertain. The CDR3 has 14 amino acids. The V gene's germline CDR1 is ENHRY and CDR2 SYGVKD. Trimming shortened V by 2 bases and J by 1 base, and 8 bases separated the two germline ends. The chain's CDR3 is CAISEGVRNTEAFF. In nucleotides, the CDR3 is TGTGCCATCAGTGAGGGCGTAAGGAACACTGAAGCTTTCTTT.

The gene calls are TRBV11-2 and TRBJ2-4; tentative D call: TRBD2 (5 bases). This CDR3 region has 13 residues. Germline CDR1 is SGHAT and CDR2 is FQNNGV. With 0 bases removed from V and 5 bases from J, the gap between germline ends came to 5 bases. CDR3 DNA sequence: TGTGCCAGCAGCTTAGAACTAGAAAACATTCAGTACTTC. This encodes CASSLELENIQYF.

The genes are TRBV11-2 and TRBJ1-3; no clear D. Germline CDR1 and CDR2: SGHAT and FQNNGV. The ends were cut back, 1 base at V and 0 bases at J, with 7 bases in the middle. The CDR3 is 15 residues long. DNA for the CDR3: TGTGCCAGCAGCTTAGCGGCAGCCTCTGGAAACACCATATATTTT. It translates to CASSLAAASGNTIYF.

The genes are TRBV7-9 and TRBJ1-5; no firm D call. This CDR3 has 14 residues. In germline, CDR1 is SEHNR, CDR2 FQNEAQ (reference sequence). The V end was cut by 5 bases, the J end by 1 base, with 9 bases between. The CDR3 reads CASSHRSSNQPQHF. The CDR3 DNA reads TGTGCCAGCAGCCACCGATCGAGCAATCAGCCCCAGCATTTT.

The sample holds a few counts of this clonotype. This chain connects TRBV7-2 to TRBJ2-7, with TRBD1 as a possible D gene (5 bases). The CDR3 is 14 residues long. V dropped 3 bases and J dropped 5 bases, with 14 bases sitting between them. CDR1 is SGHTA and CDR2 is FQGNSA in the germline V gene. As DNA, the CDR3 is TGTGCCAGCAGCTTTGGGCAGGGCAGGAACGAGCAGTACTTC. It codes for CASSFGQGRNEQYF.

The chain recombines TRBV6-1 with TRBJ1-5; D might be TRBD1 (6 bases). The CDR3 has 16 amino acids. Germline CDR1 is MNHNS and CDR2 is SASEGT. Trimming left V 0 bases short and J 1 base short, with 10 bases between. The CDR3 loop reads CASSEAIQGSNQPQHF. CDR3 DNA sequence: TGTGCCAGCAGTGAAGCGATACAGGGCAGCAATCAGCCCCAGCATTTT.

This clonotype was observed a handful of times. The J gene is TRBJ2-1, the V gene TRBV12-3 or TRBV12-4; 7 bases line up with TRBD2. This CDR3 has 21 residues. The junction had 19 bases not matched to a gene; V was cut back by 2 bases and J by 0 bases. The CDR3 region is CASSLYFPNSRDYTSYNEQFF. CDR3 nucleotides: TGTGCCAGCAGTTTATACTTCCCAAATTCGCGGGACTATACCTCCTACAATGAGCAGTTCTTC.

The V and J genes are TRBV27 and TRBJ2-3; 7 bases are shared with TRBD2. V gave up 3 bases and J gave up 2 bases; unmatched junction bases: 8. Germline V gene lookup returns CDR1 MNHEY and CDR2 SMNVEV (reference sequence). CDR3 size: 16 residues. The CDR3 DNA reads as TGTGCCAGCAGTTTCTCTAGCGGCGAATACACAGATACGCAGTATTTT. Encoded protein: CASSFSSGEYTDTQYF.

This clonotype was observed a handful of times. The chain uses TRBV7-8 and TRBJ1-1, with D possibly TRBD1 on 5 matching bases. Looked up from germline, CDR1 is SGHVS and CDR2 is FQNEAQ. The CDR3 consists of 14 residues. Trimming removed 5 bases at V and 6 bases at J, with 16 bases between. CDR3 loop: CASSAGLGEAEAFF. CDR3 nucleotide sequence: TGTGCCAGCAGCGCAGGATTGGGGGAAGCTGAAGCTTTCTTT. Filled out from reference TRBV7-8 and TRBJ1-1, the complete variable domain reads GAGVSQSPRYKVAKRGQDVALRCDPISGHVSLFWYQQALGQGPEFLTYFQNEAQLDKSGLPSDRFFAERPEGSVSTLKIQRTQQEDSAVYLCASSAGLGEAEAFFGQGTRLTVV.

This clonotype was seen a handful of times. The gene calls are TRBV6-2 or TRBV6-3 and TRBJ1-1; TRBD1 matches at 9 bases. The V segment lost 7 bases and the J segment 1 base; nucleotides outside the gene matches: 7. CDR3 length equals 15 residues. Germline-derived CDR1 and CDR2 are MNHEY and SVGEGT. DNA for the CDR3: TGTGCCAGCAACCTACAGGGGGCAGGGAACACTGAAGCTTTCTTT. Encoded protein: CASNLQGAGNTEAFF.

This clonotype has just a few counts. The CDR3 sequence is CSVDDRGRGNTEAFF. The CDR3 DNA sequence: TGCAGCGTTGACGACAGGGGGCGTGGGAACACTGAAGCTTTCTTT. V gene TRBV29-1 combines with J gene TRBJ1-1; 10 bases agree with TRBD1. Germline V gene sequence: CDR1 SQVTM, CDR2 ANQGSEA. V shed 3 bases and J 1 base; nucleotides not matched to a gene: 5. The CDR3 spans 15 residues.

This clonotype showed up just a few times. The chain carries TRBV6-6 and TRBJ2-4; 11 positions match TRBD1. Per the germline V gene, CDR1 is MNHNY and CDR2 is SVGAGI (reference sequence). The CDR3 totals 16 residues. After removal of 4 bases from V and 4 bases from J, the junction contained 6 bases not matched to a gene. Here the CDR3 DNA reads TGTGCCAGCAGTTCCCGGACAGGGGGCTGGAAAAACATTCAGTACTTC. As protein: CASSSRTGGWKNIQYF.

The CDR3 nucleotides read TGTGCCAGCAGTTTAGCTTTTGGGGCCGGGGAGCTGTTTTTT. Its translation: CASSLAFGAGELFF. V usage is TRBV12-3 or TRBV12-4 and J usage is TRBJ2-2; D gene unclear. The CDR3 runs to 14 residues. The V end was cut by 0 bases, the J end by 6 bases, with 8 bases between.

This clonotype was recorded a few times. The V gene is TRBV7-8, the J gene TRBJ2-1; D perhaps matches TRBD2 (6 bases). The V and J ends lost 3 bases and 4 bases respectively, with 7 bases between them. The CDR3 runs to 13 residues. The germline CDR1 and CDR2 sequences are SGHVS and FQNEAQ. CDR3 residues: CASSFRGYNEQFF. The CDR3 DNA sequence: TGTGCCAGCAGCTTTCGGGGGTACAATGAGCAGTTCTTC.

This clonotype was observed a few times. The genes are TRBV5-6 and TRBJ1-2; D gene ambiguous. Germline CDR1 reads SGHDT; CDR2 reads YYEEEE. The CDR3 has 16 amino acids. V was cut by 4 bases and J by 1 base, with 17 bases left in between. CDR3 nucleotide sequence: TGTGCCAGCAGCCTACCGACTTCCGGGAGTAACTATGGCTACACCTTC. Its translation: CASSLPTSGSNYGYTF.

With respect to this clonotype: Germline and junction disagree at one end, which may indicate a read error. The chain recombines TRBV7-3 with TRBJ2-3, with no clear D. In germline, CDR1 is SGHTA, CDR2 FQGTGA. The CDR3 totals 14 residues. The CDR3 DNA reads TGTGCCGGCAGCAACAGACCCGGCACAGATACGCAGTATTTT. Its translation is CAGSNRPGTDTQYF.

This clonotype occurred many times. The chain recombines TRBV7-6 with TRBJ2-7, with 9 bases aligning to TRBD2. This CDR3 is built from 14 residues. Germline V gives CDR1 SGHVS, CDR2 FNYEAQ. With V trimmed by 1 base and J by 5 bases, 3 bases remained unmatched. In DNA form, the CDR3 reads TGTGCCAGCAGCTTAGTAAGCGGGGGGCACGAGCAGTACTTC. Translated: CASSLVSGGHEQYF.

In this sample, this clonotype turned up a few times. V usage is TRBV4-1 and J usage is TRBJ2-1; D is unclear. The germline V gene has CDR1 MGHRA and CDR2 YSYEKL. The V and J ends lost 8 bases and 8 bases respectively, with 10 bases between them. The CDR3 is made up of 11 amino acids. For the CDR3, the DNA is TGCGCCAGCTCCCTACCCGATGAGCAGTTCTTC. Translation: CASSLPDEQFF.

A few counts support this clonotype. The chain couples TRBV10-3 to TRBJ2-7, with 8 bases aligning to TRBD2. Trimming at V came to 11 bases and at J to 2 bases, leaving 8 bases not matched to a gene. The CDR3 is 13 residues long. From germline, CDR1 is ENHRY and CDR2 SYGVKD. CDR3 sequence: CAGASGGTYEQYF. In DNA, the CDR3 is TGTGCCGGAGCCTCGGGAGGGACCTACGAGCAGTACTTC.

The V and J genes are TRBV4-3 and TRBJ2-1, with 9 bases identical to TRBD2. Germline V lookup: CDR1 LGHNA, CDR2 YSLEER. The CDR3 consists of 17 residues. Trimming removed 0 bases from V and 4 bases from J; junction bases left unmatched: 7. CDR3 loop: CASSQEERGELYNEQFF. The CDR3 coding sequence is TGCGCCAGCAGCCAAGAGGAGCGGGGGGAACTATACAATGAGCAGTTCTTC.

This clonotype was counted only a few times. The chain couples TRBV2 to TRBJ2-1, with D unclear. The length of the CDR3 is 12 residues. V gave up 6 bases and J gave up 7 bases, with 10 bases separating them. CDR1 and CDR2 from the germline V gene are SNHLY and FYNNEI. The CDR3 DNA sequence: TGTGCCAGCAGGGCCCTCATGAATGAGCAGTTCTTC. Its protein product is CASRALMNEQFF.

This CDR3 reads CASSLGGQGWEQYF. CDR3 DNA: TGTGCCAGCAGCTTAGGGGGACAGGGTTGGGAGCAGTACTTC. The chain is built from TRBV7-8 and TRBJ2-7, with 9 nucleotides matching TRBD1. The V and J ends lost 1 base and 7 bases, in that order; junction bases with no gene match: 5. The germline V gene encodes CDR1 SGHVS and CDR2 FQNEAQ. This CDR3 has 14 amino acids.